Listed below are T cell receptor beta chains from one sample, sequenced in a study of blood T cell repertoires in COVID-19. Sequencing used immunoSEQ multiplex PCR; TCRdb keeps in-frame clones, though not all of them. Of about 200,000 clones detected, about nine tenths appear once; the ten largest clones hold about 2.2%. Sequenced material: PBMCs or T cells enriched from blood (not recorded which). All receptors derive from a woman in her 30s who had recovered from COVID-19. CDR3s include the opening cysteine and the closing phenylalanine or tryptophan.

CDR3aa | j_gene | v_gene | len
CASSLGAGSYNEQFF | TRBJ2-1 | TRBV5-1 | 15
CASTKPLTGGDSPLHF | TRBJ1-6 | TRBV6-6 | 16
CSVEFPSYNEQFF | TRBJ2-1 | TRBV29-1 | 13
CASSWLAGTDTQYF | TRBJ2-3 | TRBV5-8 | 14
CASRPYKNTEAFF | TRBJ1-1 | TRBV6-5 | 13
CASSLSSEQFF | TRBJ2-1 | TRBV5-1 | 11
CASSPKPELVEKLFF | TRBJ1-4 | TRBV18 | 15
CASSPIWDRGSEQYF | TRBJ2-7 | TRBV18 | 15
CASSFRGTEAFF | TRBJ1-1 | TRBV3-1/TRBV3-2 | 12
CASSFRGPNPQHF | TRBJ1-5 | TRBV27 | 13
CASSLAMGYTF | TRBJ1-2 | TRBV5-8 | 11
CASRLQAWPSYEQYF | TRBJ2-7 | TRBV27 | 15
CASSERRESDTQYF | TRBJ2-3 | TRBV6-1 | 14
CAWRAGARDEQYF | TRBJ2-7 | TRBV30 | 13
CASSQEPAYNSPLHF | TRBJ1-6 | TRBV4-1 | 15